The clone carrying this T cell receptor beta chain is labeled medium-sized. No antigen is known for it. The data derive from a study of metastatic and nonmetastatic thyroid tumors. General study points: In blood and tumor, TCR beta diversity was reportedly significantly higher in malignant thyroid tumors than in benign nodules.

Thyroid surgery took place with no prior treatment in any patient. TCRdb re-analyzed the PCR reads using MiXCR. The table includes 23,000 or so clones, about 20% detected once. This CDR3 comprises 17 residues. V lost 1 base to trimming and J lost 4 bases; unmatched junction nucleotides: 7. CDR1 is LNHNV and CDR2 is YYDKDF in the germline V gene (reference sequence). This TCR came from a male donor with papillary thyroid cancer or a benign thyroid nodule (not recorded which). Some clones in this sample may be carry-over from other donors' samples. The gene calls are TRBV15 and TRBJ2-7, with 13 bases that match TRBD2. Material: blood. The CDR3 loop is CATSRGLAGGEPYEQYF. CDR3 bases: TGTGCCACCAGCAGAGGACTAGCGGGGGGAGAACCTTACGAGCAGTACTTC.